Listed below are T cell receptor beta chains from one sample, sequenced in a study of blood T cell repertoires in COVID-19. Using immunoSEQ multiplex PCR, the repertoire was profiled, and TCRdb retains in-frame clones only, with some absent. The sample has around 200,000 clones, about 88% seen once. The sample taken for sequencing was peripheral blood. These receptors were obtained from a woman older than 75 in a cohort sampled during active or convalescent COVID-19. Each CDR3 is given with its conserved first and last residue. D genes are given only for firm matches. Clone size appears in some rows only: once, few, many, or a class for an expanded clone.

d_gene,v_gene,j_gene,abundance,CDR3nt,CDR3aa
TRBD1,TRBV3-1/TRBV3-2,TRBJ2-2,NA,TGTGCCAGCAGCCCACAGGGGCTATCCGGGGAGCTGTTTTTT,CASSPQGLSGELFF
TRBD1,TRBV30,TRBJ1-5,NA,TGTGCCTGGATGCCACAGGGGATCTTTGCGAGCAATCAGCCCCAGCATTTT,CAWMPQGIFASNQPQHF
NA,TRBV3-1/TRBV3-2,TRBJ2-1,NA,TGTGCCAGCAGCGTCCGACTGTACAATGAGCAGTTCTTC,CASSVRLYNEQFF
NA,TRBV30,TRBJ1-3,NA,TGTGCCTGGAGTCTTGACAGACTCTCTGGAAACACCATATATTTT,CAWSLDRLSGNTIYF
TRBD2,TRBV5-6,TRBJ2-2,NA,TGTGCCAGCAGCGATATAGCGGGAGGGCCACCCGGGGAGCTGTTTTTT,CASSDIAGGPPGELFF
TRBD2,TRBV7-8,TRBJ2-3,NA,TGTGCCAGCAGCTTAGTCCGGGGGAGCGGGAAAGGCACAGATACGCAGTATTTT,CASSLVRGSGKGTDTQYF
NA,TRBV18,TRBJ2-3,NA,TGTGCCAGCTCACCGTGGAGGGCGACAGATACGCAGTATTTT,CASSPWRATDTQYF
TRBD1,TRBV6-6,TRBJ1-6,NA,TGTGCCAGCAGTTTCGACAGGGGGAACTCACCCCTCCACTTT,CASSFDRGNSPLHF
NA,TRBV5-1,TRBJ2-7,once,TGCGCCAGCACCCTAGACTCGGTGAGCTCCTACGAGCAGTACTTC,CASTLDSVSSYEQYF
TRBD1,TRBV6-1,TRBJ1-5,once,TGTGCCAGCAATGACAGACAGGGTAGGCTTAATAGCAATCAGCCCCAGCATTTT,CASNDRQGRLNSNQPQHF
NA,TRBV5-4,TRBJ2-2,NA,TGTGCCAGCAGCTTAAGCGGGACAGGAACCGGGGAGCTGTTTTTT,CASSLSGTGTGELFF
NA,TRBV7-8,TRBJ1-4,NA,TGTGCCAGCAGCTCTAGGACGGGTGGAGGACTGTTTTTT,CASSSRTGGGLFF
NA,TRBV6-5,TRBJ2-5,NA,TGTGCCAGCAGTTACCATCCAGGGAGGATTGAAGAGACCCAGTACTTC,CASSYHPGRIEETQYF
NA,TRBV12-3/TRBV12-4,TRBJ1-2,NA,TGTGCCAGCAGCCTAGCTCGCCCCTATGGCTACACCTTC,CASSLARPYGYTF
TRBD1,TRBV29-1,TRBJ1-1,NA,TGCAGCGCCCCCGACAGGGTGACCACTGAAGCTTTCTTT,CSAPDRVTTEAFF
NA,TRBV3-1/TRBV3-2,TRBJ1-4,NA,TGTGCCAGCAGCCACACACAGGGCAATGAAAAACTGTTTTTT,CASSHTQGNEKLFF
TRBD2,TRBV30,TRBJ2-7,NA,TGTGCCTGGAGTACCCCTCGGACTAGCGGGGTTTACGAGCAGTACTTC,CAWSTPRTSGVYEQYF
NA,TRBV4-2,TRBJ2-3,once,TGTGCCAGCAGCCAAGATCGCCCTAGCCGGGCCGGAGGTACGCAGTATTTT,CASSQDRPSRAGGTQYF
TRBD2,TRBV5-1,TRBJ2-5,NA,TGCGCCAGCAGCCTGGCGTTAGGCGGGGGGGCCCGAGAGACCCAGTACTTC,CASSLALGGGARETQYF
TRBD2,TRBV5-1,TRBJ2-5,NA,TGCGCCAGCAGCTTGGAGGGACTAGCGACGGAGACCCAGTACTTC,CASSLEGLATETQYF
NA,TRBV2,TRBJ1-6,NA,TGTGCCAGCAGGGTGGGTTACAGTTCACCCCTCCACTTT,CASRVGYSSPLHF
NA,TRBV4-1,TRBJ1-5,NA,TGCGCCAGCAGCCAAATTGGAGGGGATCTCAATCAGCCCCAGCATTTT,CASSQIGGDLNQPQHF
TRBD1,TRBV27,TRBJ1-2,NA,TGTGCCAGCAGTCCACGACAGGGGGCTACCTATGGCTACACCTTC,CASSPRQGATYGYTF
NA,TRBV11-3,TRBJ2-4,NA,TGTGCCAGCAGCCCATCCCGAAGCGGGCTAGCCAAAAACATTCAGTACTTC,CASSPSRSGLAKNIQYF
TRBD2,TRBV7-2,TRBJ2-3,NA,TGTGCCAGCAGCCCCCTTAGCGGGGGGAGTACAGATACGCAGTATTTT,CASSPLSGGSTDTQYF
NA,TRBV10-1,TRBJ2-3,NA,TGCGCCAGCCCCAAGGGGAGCGGGAGCACAGATACGCAGTATTTT,CASPKGSGSTDTQYF
TRBD1,TRBV29-1,TRBJ1-2,few,TGCAGCGTTGAAATAACAGGGGGCGGGAGCTATGGCTACACCTTC,CSVEITGGGSYGYTF
NA,TRBV2,TRBJ1-3,NA,TGTGCCAGCAGTGAATACAGGTCAGGAAACACCATATATTTT,CASSEYRSGNTIYF
TRBD1,TRBV10-3,TRBJ1-1,few,TGTGCCATCAGTGGGGGAGTCGGGACAGGGCCCAACACTGAAGCTTTCTTT,CAISGGVGTGPNTEAFF
TRBD1,TRBV27,TRBJ2-2,NA,TGTGCCAGCAGTCCGGGACAGGGCCCGACCGGGGAGCTGTTTTTT,CASSPGQGPTGELFF
NA,TRBV27,TRBJ2-1,NA,TGTGCCAGCAGTCCCACTACCGTCAATGAGCAGTTCTTC,CASSPTTVNEQFF
TRBD1,TRBV7-2,TRBJ1-5,NA,TGTGCCAGCAGGGATACAGGGGCTTCTCAGCCCCAGCATTTT,CASRDTGASQPQHF
NA,TRBV7-8,TRBJ2-2,NA,TGTGCCAGCAGCTCAAGAAACCGGGGCACCGGGGAGCTGTTTTTT,CASSSRNRGTGELFF
TRBD1,TRBV7-2,TRBJ1-1,NA,TGTGCCAGCAGCCCCCAGGGGGGCAGGGGTCGGACTGAAGCTTTCTTT,CASSPQGGRGRTEAFF
TRBD1,TRBV5-1,TRBJ1-2,NA,TGCGCCAGCAGCTTAGGCGAGGGTGGACAGGCACCCTACACCTTC,CASSLGEGGQAPYTF
TRBD1,TRBV25-1,TRBJ1-2,NA,TGTGCCAGCAGACAGGGGGCTGGAGGCTACACCTTC,CASRQGAGGYTF
NA,TRBV5-4,TRBJ1-2,once,TGTGCCAGCAGCTCGGGGGGTGACTATGGCTACACCTTC,CASSSGGDYGYTF
NA,TRBV19,TRBJ1-1,NA,TGTGCCAGTAGTATCGGCTGGGGGGTGAACACTGAAGCTTTCTTT,CASSIGWGVNTEAFF
TRBD1,TRBV15,TRBJ2-5,NA,TGTGCCACCAGCAGAGATCCCACAGGGGGCTTGAAGACCCAGTACTTC,CATSRDPTGGLKTQYF